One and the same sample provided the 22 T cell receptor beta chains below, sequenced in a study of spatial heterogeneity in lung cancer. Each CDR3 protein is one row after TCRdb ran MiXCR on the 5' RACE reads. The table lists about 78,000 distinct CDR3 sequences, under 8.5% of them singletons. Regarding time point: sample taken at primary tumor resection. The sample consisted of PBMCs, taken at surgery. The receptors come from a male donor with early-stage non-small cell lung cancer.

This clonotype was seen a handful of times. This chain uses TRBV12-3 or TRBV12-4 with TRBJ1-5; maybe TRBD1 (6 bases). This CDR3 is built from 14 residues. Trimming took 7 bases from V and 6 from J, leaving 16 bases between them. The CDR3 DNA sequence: TGTGCCAGCACTAACTACGGGGGCATTCAGCCCCAGCATTTT. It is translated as CASTNYGGIQPQHF.

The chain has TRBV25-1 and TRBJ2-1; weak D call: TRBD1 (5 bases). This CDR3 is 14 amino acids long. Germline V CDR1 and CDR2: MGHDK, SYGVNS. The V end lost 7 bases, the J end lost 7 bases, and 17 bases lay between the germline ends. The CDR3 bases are TGTGCCAGCACTTGGAACCTGGGGCCGAATGAGCAGTTCTTC. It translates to CASTWNLGPNEQFF.

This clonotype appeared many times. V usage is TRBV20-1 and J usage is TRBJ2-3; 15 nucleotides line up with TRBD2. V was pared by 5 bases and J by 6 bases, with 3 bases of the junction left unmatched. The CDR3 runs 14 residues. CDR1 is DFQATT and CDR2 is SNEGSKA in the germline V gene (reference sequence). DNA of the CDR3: TGCAGTGCTTCAGGACTAGCGGGAGGGGATACGCAGTATTTT. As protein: CSASGLAGGDTQYF.

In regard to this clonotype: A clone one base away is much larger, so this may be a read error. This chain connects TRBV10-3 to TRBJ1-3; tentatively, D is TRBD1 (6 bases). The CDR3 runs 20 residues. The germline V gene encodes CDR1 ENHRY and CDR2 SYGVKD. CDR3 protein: CAISATKDIAGTYFGNSIYF. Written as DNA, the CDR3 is TGTGCCATCAGTGCAACTAAGGACATAGCCGGGACATATTTTGGAAACTCCATATATTTT.

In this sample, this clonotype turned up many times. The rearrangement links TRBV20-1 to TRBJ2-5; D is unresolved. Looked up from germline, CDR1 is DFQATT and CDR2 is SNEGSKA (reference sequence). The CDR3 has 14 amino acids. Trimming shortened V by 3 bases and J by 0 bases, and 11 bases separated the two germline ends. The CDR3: CSASPNGYQETQYF. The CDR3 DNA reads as TGCAGTGCTAGCCCGAACGGGTACCAAGAGACCCAGTACTTC.

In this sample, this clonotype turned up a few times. CDR3 sequence: CAWSGGAKAFF. DNA of the CDR3: TGTGCCTGGAGTGGTGGGGCTAAAGCTTTCTTT. The chain carries TRBV30 and TRBJ1-1; D possibly corresponds to TRBD1 (5 bases). Per germline, CDR1 GTSNPN and CDR2 SVGIG (reference sequence). V gave up 1 base and J gave up 9 bases, with 9 bases separating them. The CDR3 is made up of 11 amino acids.

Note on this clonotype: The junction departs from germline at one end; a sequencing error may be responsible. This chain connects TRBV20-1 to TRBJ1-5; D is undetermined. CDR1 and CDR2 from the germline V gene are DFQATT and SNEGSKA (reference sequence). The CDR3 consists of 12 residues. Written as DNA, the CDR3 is TGCAGTGCTAGGTTTAGCGATCAGCCCCCGCATTTT. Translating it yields CSARFSDQPPHF.

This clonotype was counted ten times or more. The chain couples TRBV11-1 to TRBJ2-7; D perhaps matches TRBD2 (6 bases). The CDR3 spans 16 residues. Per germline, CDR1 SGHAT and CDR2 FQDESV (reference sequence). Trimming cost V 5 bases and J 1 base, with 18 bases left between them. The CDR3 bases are TGTGCCAGCAGCGCTATGGCCGGGACTGGTTCCTACGAGCAGTACTTC. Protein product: CASSAMAGTGSYEQYF.

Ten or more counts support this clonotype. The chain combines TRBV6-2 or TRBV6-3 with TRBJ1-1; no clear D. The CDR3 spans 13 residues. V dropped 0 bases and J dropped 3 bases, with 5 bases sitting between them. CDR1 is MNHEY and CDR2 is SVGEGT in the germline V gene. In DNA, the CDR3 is TGTGCCAGCAGTTACTCGGAAGACACTGAAGCTTTCTTT. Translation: CASSYSEDTEAFF.

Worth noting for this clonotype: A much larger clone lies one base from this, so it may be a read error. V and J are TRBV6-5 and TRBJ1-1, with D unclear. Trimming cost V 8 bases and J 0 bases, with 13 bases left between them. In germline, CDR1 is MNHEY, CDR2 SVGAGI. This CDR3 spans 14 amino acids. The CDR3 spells CASYREHMNTEAFF. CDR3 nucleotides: TGTGCCAGCTACCGGGAGCACATGAACACTGAAGCTTTCTTT.

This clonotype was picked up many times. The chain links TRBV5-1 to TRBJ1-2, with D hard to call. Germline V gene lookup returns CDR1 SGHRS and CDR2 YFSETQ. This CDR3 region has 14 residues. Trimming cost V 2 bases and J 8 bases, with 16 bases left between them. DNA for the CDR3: TGCGCCAGCAGCTTCAATGACCCCCCGGGCGGCTACACCTTC. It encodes CASSFNDPPGGYTF.

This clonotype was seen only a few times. This CDR3 reads CASSLGVNQPQHF. DNA for the CDR3: TGTGCCAGCAGTTTGGGAGTCAATCAGCCCCAGCATTTT. V usage is TRBV28 and J usage is TRBJ1-5; D gene unclear. Trimming stripped 3 bases from V and 3 bases from J, with 6 bases between. The CDR3 runs to 13 residues. Germline V lookup: CDR1 MDHEN, CDR2 SYDVKM. Full variable domain (outside the CDR3, taken from reference TRBV28 and TRBJ1-5): DVKVTQSSRYLVKRTGEKVFLECVQDMDHENMFWYRQDPGLGLRLIYFSYDVKMKEKGDIPEGYSVSREKKERFSLILESASTNQTSMYLCASSLGVNQPQHFGDGTRLSIL.

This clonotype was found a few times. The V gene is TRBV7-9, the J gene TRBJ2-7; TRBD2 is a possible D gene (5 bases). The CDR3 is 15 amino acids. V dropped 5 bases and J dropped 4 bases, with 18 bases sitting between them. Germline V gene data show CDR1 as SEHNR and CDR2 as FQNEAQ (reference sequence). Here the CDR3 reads CASSPPRVTRYEQYF. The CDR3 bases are TGTGCCAGCAGCCCTCCCCGGGTTACTAGGTACGAGCAGTACTTC.

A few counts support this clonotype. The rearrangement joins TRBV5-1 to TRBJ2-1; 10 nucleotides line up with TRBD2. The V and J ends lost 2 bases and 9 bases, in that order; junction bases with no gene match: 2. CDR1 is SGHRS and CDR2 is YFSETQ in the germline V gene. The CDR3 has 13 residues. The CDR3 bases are TGCGCCAGCAGCTTAGCGGGAGGGTTTGAGCAGTTCTTC. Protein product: CASSLAGGFEQFF.

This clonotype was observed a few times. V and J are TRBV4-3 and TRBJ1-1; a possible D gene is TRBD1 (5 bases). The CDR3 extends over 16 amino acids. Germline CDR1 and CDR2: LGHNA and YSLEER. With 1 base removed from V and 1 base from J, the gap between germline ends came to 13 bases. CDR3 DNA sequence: TGCGCCAGCAGCCAAGTTGCGCGGGGGGAGAACACTGAAGCTTTCTTT. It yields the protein CASSQVARGENTEAFF.

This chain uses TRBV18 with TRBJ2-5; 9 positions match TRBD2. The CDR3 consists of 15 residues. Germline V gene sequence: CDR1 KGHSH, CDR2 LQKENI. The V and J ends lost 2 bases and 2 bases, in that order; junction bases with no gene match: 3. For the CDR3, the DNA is TGTGCCAGCTCACCAGCGGGAGGGAATCAAGAGACCCAGTACTTC. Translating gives CASSPAGGNQETQYF.

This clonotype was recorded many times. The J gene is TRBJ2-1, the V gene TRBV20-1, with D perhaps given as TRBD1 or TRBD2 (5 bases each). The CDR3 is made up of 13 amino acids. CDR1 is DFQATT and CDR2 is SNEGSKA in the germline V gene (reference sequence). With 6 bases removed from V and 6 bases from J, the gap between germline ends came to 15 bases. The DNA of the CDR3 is TGCAGTGCGGGGACGGTCCTTGGCAATGAGCAGTTCTTC. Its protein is CSAGTVLGNEQFF.

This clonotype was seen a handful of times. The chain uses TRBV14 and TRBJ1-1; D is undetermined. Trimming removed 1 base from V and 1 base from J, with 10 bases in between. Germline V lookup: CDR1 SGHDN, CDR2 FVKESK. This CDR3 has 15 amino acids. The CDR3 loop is CASSQVRSENTEAFF. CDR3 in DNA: TGTGCCAGCAGCCAAGTACGATCGGAGAACACTGAAGCTTTCTTT. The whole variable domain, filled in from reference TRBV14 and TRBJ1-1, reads EAGVTQFPSHSVIEKGQTVTLRCDPISGHDNLYWYRRVMGKEIKFLLHFVKESKQDESGMPNNRFLAERTGGTYSTLKVQPAELEDSGVYFCASSQVRSENTEAFFGQGTRLTVV.

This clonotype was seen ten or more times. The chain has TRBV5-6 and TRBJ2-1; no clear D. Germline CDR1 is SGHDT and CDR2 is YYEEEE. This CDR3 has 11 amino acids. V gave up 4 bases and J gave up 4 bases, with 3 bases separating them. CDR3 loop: CASSRYNEQFF. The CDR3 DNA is TGTGCCAGCAGCCGATACAATGAGCAGTTCTTC.

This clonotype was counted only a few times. CDR3 nucleotides: TGTGCCAGCAGTTACTCGTTCAGTCCGGCATCTAGCTCTGAAGCTTTCTTT. It codes for CASSYSFSPASSSEAFF. This chain connects TRBV6-5 to TRBJ1-1; D is uncertain. This CDR3 has 17 residues. Per germline, CDR1 MNHEY and CDR2 SVGAGI. Between the trimmed V and J ends, which lost 0 bases and 6 bases, there was a span of 20 bases.

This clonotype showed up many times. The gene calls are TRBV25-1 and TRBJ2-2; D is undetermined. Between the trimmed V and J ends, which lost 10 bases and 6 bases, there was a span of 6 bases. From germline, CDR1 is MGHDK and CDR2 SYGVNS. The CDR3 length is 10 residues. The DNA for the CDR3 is TGTGCCATTTGGGCCGGGGAGCTGTTTTTT. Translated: CAIWAGELFF.

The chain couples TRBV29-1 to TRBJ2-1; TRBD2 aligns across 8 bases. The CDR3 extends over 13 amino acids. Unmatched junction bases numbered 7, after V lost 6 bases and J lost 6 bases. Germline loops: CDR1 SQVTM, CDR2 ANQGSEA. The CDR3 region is CSVVAGGTNEQFF. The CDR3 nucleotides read TGCAGCGTGGTCGCGGGAGGTACCAATGAGCAGTTCTTC.